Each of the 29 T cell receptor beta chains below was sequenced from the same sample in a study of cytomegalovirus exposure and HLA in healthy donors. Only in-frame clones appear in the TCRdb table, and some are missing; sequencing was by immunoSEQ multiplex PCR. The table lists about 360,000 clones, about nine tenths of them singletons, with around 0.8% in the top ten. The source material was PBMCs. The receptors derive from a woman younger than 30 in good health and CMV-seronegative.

CDR3: CASSVTGATSYEQYF. The CDR3 DNA reads as TGTGCCAGCAGCGTAACAGGGGCCACCTCCTACGAGCAGTACTTC. The V gene is TRBV28, the J gene TRBJ2-7, with TRBD1 identical over 7 bases. Trimming removed 6 bases from V and 0 bases from J; junction bases left unmatched: 8. Germline CDR1 and CDR2: MDHEN and SYDVKM. The CDR3 totals 15 residues.

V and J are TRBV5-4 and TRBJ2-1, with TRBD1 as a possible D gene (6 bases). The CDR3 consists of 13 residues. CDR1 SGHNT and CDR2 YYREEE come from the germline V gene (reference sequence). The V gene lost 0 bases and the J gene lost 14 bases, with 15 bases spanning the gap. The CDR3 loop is CASSLDRALKEFF. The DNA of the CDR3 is TGTGCCAGCAGCTTGGACAGGGCTCTAAAGGAGTTCTTC.

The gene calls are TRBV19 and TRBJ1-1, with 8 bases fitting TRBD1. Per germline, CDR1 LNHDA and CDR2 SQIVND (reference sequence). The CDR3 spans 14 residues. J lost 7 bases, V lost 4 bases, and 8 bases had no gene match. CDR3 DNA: TGTGCCAGTAGTACCCGTACAGGGGGAATTGAAGCTTTCTTT. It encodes CASSTRTGGIEAFF.

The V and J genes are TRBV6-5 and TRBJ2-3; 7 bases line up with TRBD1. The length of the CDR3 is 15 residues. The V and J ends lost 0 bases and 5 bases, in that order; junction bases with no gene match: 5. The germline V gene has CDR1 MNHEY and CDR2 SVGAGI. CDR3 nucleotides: TGTGCCAGCAGTTACTCAGTAGGGGGCAAAGATACGCAGTATTTT. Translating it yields CASSYSVGGKDTQYF.

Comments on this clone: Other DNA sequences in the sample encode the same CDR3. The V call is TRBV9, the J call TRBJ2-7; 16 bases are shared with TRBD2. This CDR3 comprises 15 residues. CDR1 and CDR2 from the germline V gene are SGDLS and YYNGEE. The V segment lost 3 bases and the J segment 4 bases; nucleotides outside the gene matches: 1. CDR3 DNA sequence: TGTGCCAGCAGCGGGGGACTAGCGGGAGGGTACGAGCAGTACTTC. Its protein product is CASSGGLAGGYEQYF.

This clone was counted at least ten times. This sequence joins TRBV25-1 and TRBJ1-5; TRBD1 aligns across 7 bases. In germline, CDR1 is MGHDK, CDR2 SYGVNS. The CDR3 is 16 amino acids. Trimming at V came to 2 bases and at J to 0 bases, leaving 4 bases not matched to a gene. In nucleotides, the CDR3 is TGTGCCAGCAGTGAACTCGGGACAGATAGCAATCAGCCCCAGCATTTT. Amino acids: CASSELGTDSNQPQHF.

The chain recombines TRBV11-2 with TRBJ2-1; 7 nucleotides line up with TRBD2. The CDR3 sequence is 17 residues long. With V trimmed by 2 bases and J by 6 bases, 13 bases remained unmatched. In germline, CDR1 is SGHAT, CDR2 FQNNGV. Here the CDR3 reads CASSLYFPREVGNEQFF. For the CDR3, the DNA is TGTGCCAGCAGCTTATATTTCCCACGGGAGGTGGGCAATGAGCAGTTCTTC.

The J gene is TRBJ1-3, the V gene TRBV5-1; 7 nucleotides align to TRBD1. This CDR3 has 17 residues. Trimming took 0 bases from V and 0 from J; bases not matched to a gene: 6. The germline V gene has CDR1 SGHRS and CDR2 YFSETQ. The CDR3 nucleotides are TGCGCCAGCAGCTTGGCCTCGCCAGGGGGCTCTGGAAACACCATATATTTT. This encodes CASSLASPGGSGNTIYF.

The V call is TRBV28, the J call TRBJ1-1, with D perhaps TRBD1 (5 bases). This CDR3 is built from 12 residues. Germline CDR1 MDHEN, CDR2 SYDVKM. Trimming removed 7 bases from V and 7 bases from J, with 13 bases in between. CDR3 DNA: TGTGCCAGCACTATCGGGGGAGTTGAAGCTTTCTTT. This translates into CASTIGGVEAFF.

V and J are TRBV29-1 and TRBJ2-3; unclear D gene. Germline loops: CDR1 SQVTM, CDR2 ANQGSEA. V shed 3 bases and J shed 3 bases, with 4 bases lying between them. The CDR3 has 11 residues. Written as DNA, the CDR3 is TGCAGCGTTGATATGACAGATACGCAGTATTTT. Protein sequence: CSVDMTDTQYF.

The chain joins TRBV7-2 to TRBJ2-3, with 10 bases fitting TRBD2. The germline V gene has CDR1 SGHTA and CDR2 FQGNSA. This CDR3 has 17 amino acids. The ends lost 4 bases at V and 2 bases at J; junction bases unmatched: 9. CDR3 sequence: CASSSQRTSGNTDTQYF. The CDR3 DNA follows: TGTGCCAGCAGCTCCCAAAGGACTAGCGGAAACACAGATACGCAGTATTTT. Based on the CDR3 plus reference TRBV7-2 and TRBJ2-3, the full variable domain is GAGVSQSPSNKVTEKGKDVELRCDPISGHTALYWYRQSLGQGLEFLIYFQGNSAPDKSGLPSDRFSAERTGGSVSTLTIQRTQQEDSAVYLCASSSQRTSGNTDTQYFGPGTRLTVL.

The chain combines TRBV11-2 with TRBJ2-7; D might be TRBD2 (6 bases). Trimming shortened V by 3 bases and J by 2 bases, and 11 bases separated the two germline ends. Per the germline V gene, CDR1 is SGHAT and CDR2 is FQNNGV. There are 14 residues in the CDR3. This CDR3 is CASSFSGRTYEQYF. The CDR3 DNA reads TGTGCCAGCAGCTTTAGCGGTAGAACCTACGAGCAGTACTTC.

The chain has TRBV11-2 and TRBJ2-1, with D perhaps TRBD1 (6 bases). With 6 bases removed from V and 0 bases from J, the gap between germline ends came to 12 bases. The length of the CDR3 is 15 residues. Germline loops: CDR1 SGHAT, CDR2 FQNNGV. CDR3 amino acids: CASRGAASSYNEQFF. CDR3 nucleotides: TGTGCCAGCAGGGGGGCGGCCAGCTCCTACAATGAGCAGTTCTTC.

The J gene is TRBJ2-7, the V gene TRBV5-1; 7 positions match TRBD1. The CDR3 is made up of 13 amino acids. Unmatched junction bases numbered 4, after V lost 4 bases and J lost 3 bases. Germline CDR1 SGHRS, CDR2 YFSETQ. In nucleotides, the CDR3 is TGCGCCAGCAGCAACACAGGGGACTACGAGCAGTACTTC. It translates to CASSNTGDYEQYF.

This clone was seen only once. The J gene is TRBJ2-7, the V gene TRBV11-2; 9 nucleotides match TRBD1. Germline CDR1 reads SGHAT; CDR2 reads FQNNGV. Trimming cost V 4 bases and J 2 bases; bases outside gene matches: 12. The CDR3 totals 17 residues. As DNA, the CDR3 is TGTGCCAGCAGCTACAGACAGGGGGGCGCTGCTACCTACGAGCAGTACTTC. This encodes CASSYRQGGAATYEQYF. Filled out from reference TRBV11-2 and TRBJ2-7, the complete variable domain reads EAGVAQSPRYKIIEKRQSVAFWCNPISGHATLYWYQQILGQGPKLLIQFQNNGVVDDSQLPKDRFSAERLKGVDSTLKIQPAKLEDSAVYLCASSYRQGGAATYEQYFGPGTRLTVT.

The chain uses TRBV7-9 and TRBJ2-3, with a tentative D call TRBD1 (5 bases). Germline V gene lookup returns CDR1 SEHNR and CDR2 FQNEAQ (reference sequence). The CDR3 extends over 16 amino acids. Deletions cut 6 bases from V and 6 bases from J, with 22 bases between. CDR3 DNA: TGTGCCAGCAGTTACCTTGTGGCCAAAGGGGATGATACGCAGTATTTT. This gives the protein CASSYLVAKGDDTQYF. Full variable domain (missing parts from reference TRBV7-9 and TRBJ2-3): DTGVSQNPRHKITKRGQNVTFRCDPISEHNRLYWYRQTLGQGPEFLTYFQNEAQLEKSRLLSDRFSAERPKGSFSTLEIQRTEQGDSAMYLCASSYLVAKGDDTQYFGPGTRLTVL.

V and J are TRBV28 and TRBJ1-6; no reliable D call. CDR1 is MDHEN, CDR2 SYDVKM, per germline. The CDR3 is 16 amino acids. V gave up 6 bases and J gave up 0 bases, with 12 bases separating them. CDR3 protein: CASSPAGSSYNSPLHF. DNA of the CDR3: TGTGCCAGCAGCCCCGCCGGGAGCTCCTATAATTCACCCCTCCACTTT.

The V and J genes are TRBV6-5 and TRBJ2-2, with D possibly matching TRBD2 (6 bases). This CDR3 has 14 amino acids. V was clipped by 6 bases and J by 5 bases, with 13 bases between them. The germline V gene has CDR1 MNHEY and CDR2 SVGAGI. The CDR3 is CASRAGTLTGELFF. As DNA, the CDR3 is TGTGCCAGCAGAGCCGGGACTTTGACCGGGGAGCTGTTTTTT.

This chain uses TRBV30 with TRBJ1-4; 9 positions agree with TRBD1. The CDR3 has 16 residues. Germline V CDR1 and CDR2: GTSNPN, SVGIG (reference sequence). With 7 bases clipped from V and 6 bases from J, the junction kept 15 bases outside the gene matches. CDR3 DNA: TGTGCCTTGGAACAGGGGGCCGGGGGGGTATATGAAAAACTGTTTTTT. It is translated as CALEQGAGGVYEKLFF.

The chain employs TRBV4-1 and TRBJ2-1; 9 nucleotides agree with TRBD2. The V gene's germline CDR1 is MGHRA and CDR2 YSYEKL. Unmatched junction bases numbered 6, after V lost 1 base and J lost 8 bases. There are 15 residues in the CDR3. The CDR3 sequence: CASSQGLAVGDEQFF. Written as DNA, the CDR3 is TGCGCCAGCAGCCAAGGACTAGCGGTTGGGGATGAGCAGTTCTTC.

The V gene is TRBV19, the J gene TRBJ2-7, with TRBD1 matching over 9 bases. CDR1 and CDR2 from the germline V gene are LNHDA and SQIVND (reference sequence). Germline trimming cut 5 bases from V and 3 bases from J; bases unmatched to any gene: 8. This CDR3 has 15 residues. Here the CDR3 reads CASSPTGTGYYEQYF. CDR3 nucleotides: TGTGCCAGTAGTCCAACCGGGACAGGGTACTACGAGCAGTACTTC. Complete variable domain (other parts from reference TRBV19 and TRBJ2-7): DGGITQSPKYLFRKEGQNVTLSCEQNLNHDAMYWYRQDPGQGLRLIYYSQIVNDFQKGDIAEGYSVSREKKESFPLTVTSAQKNPTAFYLCASSPTGTGYYEQYFGPGTRLTVT.

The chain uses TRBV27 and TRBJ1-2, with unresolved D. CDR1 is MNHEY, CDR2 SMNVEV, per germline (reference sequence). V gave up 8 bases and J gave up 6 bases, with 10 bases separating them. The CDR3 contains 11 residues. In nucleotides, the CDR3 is TGTGCCAGCGGGAGGATGAATGGCTACACCTTC. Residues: CASGRMNGYTF.

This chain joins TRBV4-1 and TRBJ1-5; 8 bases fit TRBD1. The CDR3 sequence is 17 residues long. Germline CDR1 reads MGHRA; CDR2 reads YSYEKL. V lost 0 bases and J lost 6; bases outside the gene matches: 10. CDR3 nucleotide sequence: TGCGCCAGCAGCCAAGACAAGCCGACAGGGGAAGGTCAGCCCCAGCATTTT. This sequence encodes CASSQDKPTGEGQPQHF.

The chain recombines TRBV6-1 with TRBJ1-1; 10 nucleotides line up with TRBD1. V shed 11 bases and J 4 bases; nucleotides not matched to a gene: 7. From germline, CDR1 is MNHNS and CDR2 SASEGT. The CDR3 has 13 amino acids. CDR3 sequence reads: CAGTGTGVTEAFF. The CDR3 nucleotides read TGTGCCGGAACCGGGACAGGGGTCACTGAAGCTTTCTTT.

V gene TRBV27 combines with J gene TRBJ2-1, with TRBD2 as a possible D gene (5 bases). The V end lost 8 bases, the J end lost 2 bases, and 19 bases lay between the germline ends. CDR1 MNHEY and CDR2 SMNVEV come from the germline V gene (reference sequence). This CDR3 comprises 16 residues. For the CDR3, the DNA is TGTGCCAGCGCCCCCGAGGAGGCGGAAACCTACAATGAGCAGTTCTTC. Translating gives CASAPEEAETYNEQFF.

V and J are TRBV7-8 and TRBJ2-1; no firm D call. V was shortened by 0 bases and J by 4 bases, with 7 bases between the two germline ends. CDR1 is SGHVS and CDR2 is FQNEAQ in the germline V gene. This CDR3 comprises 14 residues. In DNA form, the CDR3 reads TGTGCCAGCAGCTTAGCTGGCAGATACAATGAGCAGTTCTTC. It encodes CASSLAGRYNEQFF.

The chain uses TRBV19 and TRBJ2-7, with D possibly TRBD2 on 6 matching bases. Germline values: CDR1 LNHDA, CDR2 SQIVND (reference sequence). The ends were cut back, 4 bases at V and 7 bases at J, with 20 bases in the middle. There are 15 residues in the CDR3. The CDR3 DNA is TGTGCCAGTAGTAGGGGAGGCCAGCCAGACCGAGAGCAGTACTTC. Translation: CASSRGGQPDREQYF.

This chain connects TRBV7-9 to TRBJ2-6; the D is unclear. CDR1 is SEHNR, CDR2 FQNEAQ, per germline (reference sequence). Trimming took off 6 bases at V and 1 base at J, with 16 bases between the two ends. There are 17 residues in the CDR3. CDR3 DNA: TGTGCCAGCAGTTTTATGCAGGTTTCTTCTGGGGCCAACGTCCTGACTTTC. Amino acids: CASSFMQVSSGANVLTF.

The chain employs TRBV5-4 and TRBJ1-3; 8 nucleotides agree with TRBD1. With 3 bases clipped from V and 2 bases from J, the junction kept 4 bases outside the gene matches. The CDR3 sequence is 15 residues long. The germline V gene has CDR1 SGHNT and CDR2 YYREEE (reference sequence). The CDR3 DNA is TGTGCCAGCAGCTCAGGGGGCATTGCTGGAAACACCATATATTTT. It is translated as CASSSGGIAGNTIYF.